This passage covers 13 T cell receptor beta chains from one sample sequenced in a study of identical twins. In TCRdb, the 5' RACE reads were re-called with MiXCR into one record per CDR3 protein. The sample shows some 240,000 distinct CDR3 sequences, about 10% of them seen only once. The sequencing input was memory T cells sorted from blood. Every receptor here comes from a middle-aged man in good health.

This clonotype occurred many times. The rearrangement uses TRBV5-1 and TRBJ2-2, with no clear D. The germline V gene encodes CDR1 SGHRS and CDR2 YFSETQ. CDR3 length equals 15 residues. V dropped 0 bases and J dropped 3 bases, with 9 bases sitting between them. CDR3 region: CASSLAGRHTGELFF. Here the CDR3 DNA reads TGCGCCAGCAGCTTGGCCGGCCGACACACCGGGGAGCTGTTTTTT.

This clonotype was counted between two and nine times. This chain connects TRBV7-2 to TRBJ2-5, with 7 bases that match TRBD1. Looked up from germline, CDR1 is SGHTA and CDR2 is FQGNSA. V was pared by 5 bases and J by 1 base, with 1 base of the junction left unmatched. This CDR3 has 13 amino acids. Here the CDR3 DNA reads TGTGCCAGCAGCCGACAGGGCCAAGAGACCCAGTACTTC. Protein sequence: CASSRQGQETQYF.

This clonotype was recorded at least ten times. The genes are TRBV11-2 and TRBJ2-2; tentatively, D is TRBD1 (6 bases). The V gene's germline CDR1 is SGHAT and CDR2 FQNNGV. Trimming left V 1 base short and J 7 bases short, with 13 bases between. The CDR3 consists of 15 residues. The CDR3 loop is CASSLGTGSVGELFF. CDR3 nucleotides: TGTGCCAGCAGCTTAGGCACAGGGTCGGTCGGGGAGCTGTTTTTT.

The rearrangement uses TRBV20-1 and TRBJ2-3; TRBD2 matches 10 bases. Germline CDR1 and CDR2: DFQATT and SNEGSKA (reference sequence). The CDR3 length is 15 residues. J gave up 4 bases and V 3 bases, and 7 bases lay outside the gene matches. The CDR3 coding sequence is TGCAGTGCTAGGCGATCTAGCGGGAGCGCAGATACGCAGTATTTT. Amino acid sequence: CSARRSSGSADTQYF.

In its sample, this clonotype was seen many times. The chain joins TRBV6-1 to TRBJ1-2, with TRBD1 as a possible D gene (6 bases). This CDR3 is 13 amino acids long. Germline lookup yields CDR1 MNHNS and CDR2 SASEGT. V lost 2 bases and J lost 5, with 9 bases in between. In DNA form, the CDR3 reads TGTGCCAGCAGTGAATGGGGGGCTTATGGCTACACCTTC. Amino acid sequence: CASSEWGAYGYTF.

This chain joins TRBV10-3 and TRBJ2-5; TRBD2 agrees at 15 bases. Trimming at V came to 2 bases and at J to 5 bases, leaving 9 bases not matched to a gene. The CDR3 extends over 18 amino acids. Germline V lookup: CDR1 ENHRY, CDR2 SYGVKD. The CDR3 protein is CAISELLGLAGGGETQYF. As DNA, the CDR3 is TGTGCCATCAGTGAGCTTCTGGGACTAGCGGGAGGAGGGGAGACCCAGTACTTC.

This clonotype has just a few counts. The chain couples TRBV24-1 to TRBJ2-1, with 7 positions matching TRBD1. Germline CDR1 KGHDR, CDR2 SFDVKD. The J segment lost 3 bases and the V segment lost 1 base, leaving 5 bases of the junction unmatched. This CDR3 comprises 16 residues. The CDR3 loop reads CATSDLQGTGYNEQFF. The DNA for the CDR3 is TGTGCCACCAGTGATTTACAGGGGACGGGCTACAATGAGCAGTTCTTC.

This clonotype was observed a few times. This CDR3 is CASSIPDFTRGDIQYF. CDR3 nucleotide sequence: TGTGCCAGTAGTATCCCGGACTTCACAAGGGGGGACATTCAGTACTTC. The chain employs TRBV19 and TRBJ2-4; D may be TRBD1 or TRBD2 (6 bases each). The CDR3 spans 16 residues. Germline CDR1 reads LNHDA; CDR2 reads SQIVND (reference sequence). Trimming took off 3 bases at V and 8 bases at J, with 20 bases between the two ends.

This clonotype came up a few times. CDR3: CASSFLRGYEQYF. In nucleotides, the CDR3 is TGTGCCAGTAGTTTCCTCAGGGGCTACGAGCAGTACTTC. The V gene is TRBV19, the J gene TRBJ2-7, with a possible D match to TRBD1 (6 bases). The germline CDR1 and CDR2 sequences are LNHDA and SQIVND (reference sequence). This CDR3 has 13 residues. V lost 5 bases and J 3 bases, leaving 11 bases between the germline ends.

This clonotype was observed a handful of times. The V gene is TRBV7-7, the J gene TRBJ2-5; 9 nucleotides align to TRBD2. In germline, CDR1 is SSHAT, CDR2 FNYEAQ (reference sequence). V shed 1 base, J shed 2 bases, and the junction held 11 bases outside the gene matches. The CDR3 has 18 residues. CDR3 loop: CASSLETSGFAGQETQYF. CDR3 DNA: TGTGCCAGCAGCTTAGAAACTAGCGGGTTCGCAGGTCAAGAGACCCAGTACTTC.

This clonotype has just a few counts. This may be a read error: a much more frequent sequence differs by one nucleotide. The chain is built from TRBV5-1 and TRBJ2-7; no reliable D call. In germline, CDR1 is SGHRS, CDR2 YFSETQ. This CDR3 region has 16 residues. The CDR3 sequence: CASSLGIVGLSYERYF. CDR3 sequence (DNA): TGCGCCAGCAGCTTGGGAATCGTCGGCCTCTCCTACGAGCGGTACTTC.

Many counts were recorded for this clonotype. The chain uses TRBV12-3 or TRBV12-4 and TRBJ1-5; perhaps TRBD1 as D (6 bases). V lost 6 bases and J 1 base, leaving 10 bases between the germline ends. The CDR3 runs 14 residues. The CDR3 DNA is TGTGCCAGCAGCAGGGGAACCAGCAATCAGCCCCAGCATTTT. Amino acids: CASSRGTSNQPQHF.

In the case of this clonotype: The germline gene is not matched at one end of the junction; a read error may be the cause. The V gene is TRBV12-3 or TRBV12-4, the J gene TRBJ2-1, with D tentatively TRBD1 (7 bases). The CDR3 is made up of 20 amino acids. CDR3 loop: CASSHPGTASPGSSYSEQFF. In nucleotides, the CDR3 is TGTGCCAGCAGTCATCCGGGGACAGCCTCCCCCGGGAGCTCCTACAGTGAGCAGTTCTTC.